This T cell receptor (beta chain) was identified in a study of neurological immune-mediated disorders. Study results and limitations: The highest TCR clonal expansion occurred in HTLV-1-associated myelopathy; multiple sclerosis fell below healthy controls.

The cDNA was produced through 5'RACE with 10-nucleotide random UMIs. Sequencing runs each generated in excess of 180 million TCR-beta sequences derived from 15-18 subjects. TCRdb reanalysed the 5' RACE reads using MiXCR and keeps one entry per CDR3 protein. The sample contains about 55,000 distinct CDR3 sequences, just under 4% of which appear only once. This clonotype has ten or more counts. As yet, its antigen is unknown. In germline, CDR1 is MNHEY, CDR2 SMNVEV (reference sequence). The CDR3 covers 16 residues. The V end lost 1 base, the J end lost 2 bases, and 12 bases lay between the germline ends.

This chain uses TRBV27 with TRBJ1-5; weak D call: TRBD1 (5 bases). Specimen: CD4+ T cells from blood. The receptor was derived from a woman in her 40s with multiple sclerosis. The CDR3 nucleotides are TGTGCCAGCAGTTTATTTCCGTGGGGGGGCAATCAGCCCCAGCATTTT. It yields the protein CASSLFPWGGNQPQHF.